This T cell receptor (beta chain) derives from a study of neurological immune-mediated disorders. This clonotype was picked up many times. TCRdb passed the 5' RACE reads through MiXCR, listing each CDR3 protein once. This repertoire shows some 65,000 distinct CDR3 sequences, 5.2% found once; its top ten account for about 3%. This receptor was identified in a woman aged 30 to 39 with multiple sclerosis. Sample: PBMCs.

This CDR3 reads CASSQDETGDGYTF. Written as DNA, the CDR3 is TGCGCCAGCAGCCAAGATGAGACAGGAGATGGCTACACCTTC. The chain carries TRBV4-1 and TRBJ1-2; D may be TRBD1 (6 bases). Trimming removed 0 bases at V and 6 bases at J, with 11 bases between. CDR1 is MGHRA and CDR2 is YSYEKL in the germline V gene. This CDR3 spans 14 amino acids.